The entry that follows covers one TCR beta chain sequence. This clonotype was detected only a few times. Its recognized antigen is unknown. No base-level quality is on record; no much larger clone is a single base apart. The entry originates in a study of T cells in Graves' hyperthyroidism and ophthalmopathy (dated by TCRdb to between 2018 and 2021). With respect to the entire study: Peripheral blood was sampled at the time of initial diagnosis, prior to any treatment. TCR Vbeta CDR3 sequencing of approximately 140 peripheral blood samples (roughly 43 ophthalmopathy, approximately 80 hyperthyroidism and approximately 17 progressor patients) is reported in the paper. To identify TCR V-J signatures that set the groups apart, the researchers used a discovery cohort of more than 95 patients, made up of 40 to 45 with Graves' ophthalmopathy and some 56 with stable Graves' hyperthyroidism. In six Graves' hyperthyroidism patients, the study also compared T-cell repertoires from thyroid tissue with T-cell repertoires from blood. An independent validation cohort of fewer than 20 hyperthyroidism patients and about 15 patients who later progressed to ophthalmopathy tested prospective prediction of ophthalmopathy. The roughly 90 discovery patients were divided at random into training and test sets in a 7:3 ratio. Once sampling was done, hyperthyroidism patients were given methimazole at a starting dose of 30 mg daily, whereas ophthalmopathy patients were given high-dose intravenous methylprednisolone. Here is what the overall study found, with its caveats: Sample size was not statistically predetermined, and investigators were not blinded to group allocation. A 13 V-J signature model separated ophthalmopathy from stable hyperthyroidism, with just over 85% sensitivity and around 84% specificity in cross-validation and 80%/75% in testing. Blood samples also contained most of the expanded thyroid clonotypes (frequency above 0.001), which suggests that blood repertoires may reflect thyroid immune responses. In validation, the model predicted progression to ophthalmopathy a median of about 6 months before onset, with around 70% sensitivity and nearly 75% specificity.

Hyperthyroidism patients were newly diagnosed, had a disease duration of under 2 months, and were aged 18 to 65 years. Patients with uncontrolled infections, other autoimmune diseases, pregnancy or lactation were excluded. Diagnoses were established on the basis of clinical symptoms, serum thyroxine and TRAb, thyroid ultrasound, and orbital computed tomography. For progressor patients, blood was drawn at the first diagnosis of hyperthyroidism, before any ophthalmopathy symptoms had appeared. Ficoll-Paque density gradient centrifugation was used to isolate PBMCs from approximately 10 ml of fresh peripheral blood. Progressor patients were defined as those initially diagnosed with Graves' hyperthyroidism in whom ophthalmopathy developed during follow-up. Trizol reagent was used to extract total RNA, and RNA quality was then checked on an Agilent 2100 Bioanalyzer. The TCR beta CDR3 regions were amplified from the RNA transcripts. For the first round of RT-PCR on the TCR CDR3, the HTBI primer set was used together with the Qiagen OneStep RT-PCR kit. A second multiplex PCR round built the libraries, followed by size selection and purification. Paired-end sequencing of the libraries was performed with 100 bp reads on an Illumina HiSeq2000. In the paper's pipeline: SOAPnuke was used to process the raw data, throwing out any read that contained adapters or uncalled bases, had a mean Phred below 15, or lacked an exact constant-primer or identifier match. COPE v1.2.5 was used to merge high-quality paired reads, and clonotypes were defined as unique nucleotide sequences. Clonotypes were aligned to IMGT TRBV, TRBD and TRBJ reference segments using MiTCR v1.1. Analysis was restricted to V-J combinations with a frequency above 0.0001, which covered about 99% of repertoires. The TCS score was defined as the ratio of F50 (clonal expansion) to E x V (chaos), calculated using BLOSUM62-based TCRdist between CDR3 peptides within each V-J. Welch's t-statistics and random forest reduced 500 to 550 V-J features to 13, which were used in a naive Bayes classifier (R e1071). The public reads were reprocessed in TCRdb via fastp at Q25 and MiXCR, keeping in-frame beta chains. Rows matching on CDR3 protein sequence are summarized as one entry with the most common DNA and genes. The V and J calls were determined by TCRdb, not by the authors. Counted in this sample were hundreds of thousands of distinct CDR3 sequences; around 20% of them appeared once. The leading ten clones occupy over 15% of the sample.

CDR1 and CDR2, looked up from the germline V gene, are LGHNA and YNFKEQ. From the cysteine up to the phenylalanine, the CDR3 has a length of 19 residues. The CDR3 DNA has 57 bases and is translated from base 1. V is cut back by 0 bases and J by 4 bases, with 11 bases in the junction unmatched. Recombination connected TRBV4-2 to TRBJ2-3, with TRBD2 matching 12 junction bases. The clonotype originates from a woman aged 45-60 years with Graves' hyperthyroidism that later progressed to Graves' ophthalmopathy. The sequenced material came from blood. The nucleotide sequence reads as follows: TGTGCCAGCAGCCAAGATAACCCGCTAGCGGGGGGGCCCTCAGATACGCAGTATTTT. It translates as CASSQDNPLAGGPSDTQYF.